One and the same sample provided the 26 T cell receptor beta chains below, sequenced in a study of tissue T cells after allogeneic stem cell transplantation. TCRdb's table, derived via immunoSEQ multiplex PCR, lists solely in-frame clones and lacks some. Here the sample spans just over 25,000 clones, 91% being singletons. The sequencing here drew on blood, taken before transplantation. Every receptor here comes from a male donor at least 60 years old who later had graft-versus-host disease after an allogeneic stem cell transplant.

The V and J genes are TRBV5-1 and TRBJ2-7; TRBD2 matches 8 bases. The CDR3 is 16 residues long. CDR1 and CDR2 (germline): SGHRS, YFSETQ. V gave up 4 bases and J gave up 7 bases; unmatched junction bases: 16. This chain's CDR3 is CASSATGTRASGEQYF. The CDR3 DNA sequence: TGCGCCAGCAGCGCAACCGGGACTAGGGCCTCGGGGGAGCAGTACTTC.

The J gene is TRBJ1-2, the V gene TRBV27; 12 nucleotides match TRBD1. Losses at the gene ends were 6 bases for V and 8 bases for J; bases not matched to a gene: 10. Germline assignment: CDR1 MNHEY and CDR2 SMNVEV (reference sequence). The CDR3 has 15 residues. This chain's CDR3 is CASRGTGGSLGGYTF. CDR3 DNA sequence: TGTGCCAGCAGAGGGACAGGGGGCTCTCTGGGGGGCTACACCTTC.

V is TRBV5-1 and J is TRBJ2-7; 7 bases align to TRBD2. V lost 4 bases and J lost 4; bases outside the gene matches: 8. The germline V gene has CDR1 SGHRS and CDR2 YFSETQ. CDR3 size: 14 residues. The CDR3 here is CASSMGGTGYEQYF. The CDR3 DNA reads TGCGCCAGCAGCATGGGAGGGACGGGTTACGAGCAGTACTTC.

The chain joins TRBV12-5 to TRBJ1-1; D possibly corresponds to TRBD1 (5 bases). Trimming cost V 4 bases and J 1 base, with 13 bases left between them. Per the germline V gene, CDR1 is LGHNT and CDR2 is FRNRAP. The CDR3 loop spans 15 amino acids. The chain's CDR3 is CASGSPQGRNTEAFF. DNA of the CDR3: TGTGCTAGTGGTTCCCCCCAGGGAAGGAACACTGAAGCTTTCTTT.

The chain is built from TRBV12-5 and TRBJ2-4; 7 bases map to TRBD1. V dropped 7 bases and J dropped 0; count of bases not matched to a gene: 12. The germline V gene has CDR1 LGHNT and CDR2 FRNRAP. This CDR3 is 17 amino acids long. In DNA, the CDR3 is TGTGCTAGTGCCCGGACAGGCGCCCAAATAGCCAAAAACATTCAGTACTTC. Translation: CASARTGAQIAKNIQYF.

This clone has only one observation. This chain joins TRBV2 and TRBJ2-7; TRBD1 is a possible D gene (7 bases). The CDR3 runs 13 residues. The germline V gene encodes CDR1 SNHLY and CDR2 FYNNEI. Trimming removed 6 bases at V and 5 bases at J, with 14 bases between. DNA of the CDR3: TGTGCCAGCAGACGAGGGGGCGGGGACGAGCAGTACTTC. Translation gives CASRRGGGDEQYF.

The genes are TRBV5-5 and TRBJ1-6; D is ambiguous. Looked up from germline, CDR1 is SGHKS and CDR2 is YYEKEE (reference sequence). The CDR3 loop spans 15 amino acids. V lost 3 bases, J lost 7 bases, and 14 bases lay in between. The CDR3 DNA sequence: TGTGCCAGCAGCTGGAGCACATTGGGGAATTCACCCCTCCACTTT. This gives the protein CASSWSTLGNSPLHF.

The rearrangement uses TRBV5-4 and TRBJ2-2; D may be TRBD1 (5 bases). Germline-derived CDR1 and CDR2 are SGHNT and YYREEE (reference sequence). This CDR3 spans 15 amino acids. V was cut by 1 base and J by 7 bases, with 14 bases left in between. The CDR3 loop is CASSLSLVGRGELFF. The CDR3 DNA sequence: TGTGCCAGCAGCTTGTCCTTGGTGGGGCGCGGGGAGCTGTTTTTT.

This chain uses TRBV5-1 with TRBJ2-7; D possibly matches TRBD1 or TRBD2 (6 bases each). CDR3 length: 15 amino acids. V shed 4 bases and J shed 3 bases, with 17 bases lying between them. Germline-derived CDR1 and CDR2 are SGHRS and YFSETQ. The CDR3 nucleotides read TGCGCCAGCAGCAACGAGGGGGGAAGGGGCTACGAGCAGTACTTC. The encoded protein is CASSNEGGRGYEQYF.

This rearrangement joins TRBV7-2 to TRBJ2-2; D may correspond to TRBD1 or TRBD2 (5 bases each). The CDR3 runs to 14 residues. Germline CDR1 is SGHTA and CDR2 is FQGNSA. The V gene lost 4 bases and the J gene lost 5 bases, with 11 bases spanning the gap. This CDR3 is CASSSGTTTGELFF. In DNA, the CDR3 is TGTGCCAGCAGCTCCGGGACCACTACCGGGGAGCTGTTTTTT.

This clone was seen only a few times. The chain combines TRBV7-9 with TRBJ2-1, with TRBD2 matching 7 bases. This CDR3 is 16 amino acids long. Germline V gene data show CDR1 as SEHNR and CDR2 as FQNEAQ (reference sequence). Trimming cost V 5 bases and J 2 bases; bases outside gene matches: 9. CDR3 region: CASSPNSGEAYNEQFF. CDR3 coding DNA: TGTGCCAGCAGCCCCAACAGCGGGGAAGCCTACAATGAGCAGTTCTTC.

A single count supports this clone. This sequence joins TRBV4-1 and TRBJ2-1, with 9 bases fitting TRBD2. The CDR3 loop spans 19 amino acids. Germline CDR1 MGHRA, CDR2 YSYEKL. Trimming took 3 bases from V and 6 from J; bases not matched to a gene: 18. CDR3 loop: CASSQRLAEPQTTSNEQFF. CDR3 DNA: TGCGCCAGCAGCCAGCGACTAGCGGAGCCCCAGACCACCTCCAATGAGCAGTTCTTC.

This clone was detected once. The chain joins TRBV15 to TRBJ2-3; D unresolved. In germline, CDR1 is LNHNV, CDR2 YYDKDF (reference sequence). The CDR3 length is 14 residues. The V gene lost 3 bases and the J gene lost 2 bases, with 9 bases spanning the gap. In DNA, the CDR3 is TGTGCCACCAGCAGGATCGTAAACACAGATACGCAGTATTTT. Translation gives CATSRIVNTDTQYF.

The chain couples TRBV28 to TRBJ1-1, with a tentative D call TRBD1 (6 bases). Deletions cut 5 bases from V and 7 bases from J, with 11 bases between. CDR1 and CDR2 (germline): MDHEN, SYDVKM. The CDR3 extends over 12 amino acids. As DNA, the CDR3 is TGTGCCAGCAGTGAACAGGGTTATGAAGCTTTCTTT. It codes for CASSEQGYEAFF.

The chain links TRBV23-1 to TRBJ2-7; tentative D call: TRBD1 (5 bases). TRBV23-1 is an ORF, with its function uncertain. V gave up 0 bases and J gave up 6 bases, with 18 bases separating them. CDR3 length: 16 amino acids. Here the CDR3 reads CASSQSRGREVSEQYF. CDR3 nucleotides: TGCGCCAGCAGTCAATCGCGAGGCAGGGAAGTGAGCGAGCAGTACTTC.

This chain joins TRBV12-5 and TRBJ1-5; the D gene is possibly TRBD1 (6 bases). Trimming removed 0 bases at V and 4 bases at J, with 10 bases between. Germline V CDR1 and CDR2: LGHNT, FRNRAP. The CDR3 loop spans 15 amino acids. CDR3 sequence (DNA): TGTGCTAGTGGTTTGGTACAGGGAGGGAATCAGCCCCAGCATTTT. The encoded protein is CASGLVQGGNQPQHF.

The chain uses TRBV11-2 and TRBJ1-2; TRBD1 agrees at 8 bases. There are 15 residues in the CDR3. The V gene's germline CDR1 is SGHAT and CDR2 FQNNGV. With 4 bases clipped from V and 2 bases from J, the junction kept 6 bases outside the gene matches. Written as DNA, the CDR3 is TGTGCCAGCAGCTCGACTAGGACAGGGAACTATGGCTACACCTTC. It encodes CASSSTRTGNYGYTF.

The chain carries TRBV19 and TRBJ2-3; the D gene could be TRBD1 or TRBD2 (5 bases each). The CDR3 runs to 13 residues. The germline V and J ends were trimmed by 7 bases and 2 bases, with 10 bases remaining between them. Per the germline V gene, CDR1 is LNHDA and CDR2 is SQIVND (reference sequence). The CDR3 protein is CASTRGDTDTQYF. CDR3 DNA sequence: TGTGCCAGTACTAGAGGGGACACAGATACGCAGTATTTT.

CDR3 nucleotide sequence: TGTGCCACCGAAGGGGGACAGGGACAAAATGAGCAGTTCTTC. Its protein is CATEGGQGQNEQFF. The chain employs TRBV24-1 and TRBJ2-1, with 9 bases fitting TRBD1. The V and J ends lost 9 bases and 7 bases, in that order; junction bases with no gene match: 9. The CDR3 totals 14 residues. Germline lookup yields CDR1 KGHDR and CDR2 SFDVKD.

The genes are TRBV15 and TRBJ1-1; TRBD1 aligns across 7 bases. CDR3 length: 17 residues. CDR1 and CDR2 from the germline V gene are LNHNV and YYDKDF (reference sequence). V lost 1 base to trimming and J lost 4 bases; unmatched junction nucleotides: 12. CDR3 sequence: CATSRGQGEFWPTEAFF. The CDR3 coding sequence is TGTGCCACCAGCAGAGGCCAGGGGGAATTTTGGCCCACTGAAGCTTTCTTT. Based on the CDR3 plus reference TRBV15 and TRBJ1-1, the full variable domain is DAMVIQNPRYQVTQFGKPVTLSCSQTLNHNVMYWYQQKSSQAPKLLFHYYDKDFNNEADTPDNFQSRRPNTSFCFLDIRSPGLGDTAMYLCATSRGQGEFWPTEAFFGQGTRLTVV.

The chain is built from TRBV3-1 (or the pseudogene TRBV3-2) and TRBJ2-3; 8 nucleotides agree with TRBD2. The CDR3 covers 17 residues. The junction had 7 bases not matched to a gene; V was cut back by 0 bases and J by 2 bases. CDR1 and CDR2 from the germline V gene are LGHDT and YNNKEL (reference sequence). CDR3 DNA sequence: TGTGCCAGCAGCCAAGATTCGAGCGGGAGCCTCACAGATACGCAGTATTTT. This encodes CASSQDSSGSLTDTQYF.

CDR3 sequence: CASSFQGYAEAFF. The CDR3 nucleotides read TGTGCCAGTAGTTTCCAGGGTTACGCTGAAGCTTTCTTT. The chain carries TRBV19 and TRBJ1-1; possible D gene TRBD1, 5 bases. Germline values: CDR1 LNHDA, CDR2 SQIVND (reference sequence). Trimming removed 5 bases from V and 6 bases from J, with 13 bases in between. The CDR3 is 13 residues long.

This chain links TRBV7-3 with TRBJ2-2; 12 nucleotides match TRBD2. V lost 0 bases, J lost 3 bases, and 5 bases stayed unmatched. The CDR3 loop spans 18 amino acids. Germline V gene data show CDR1 as SGHTA and CDR2 as FQGTGA. CDR3 sequence reads: CASSLTLLAGGDTGELFF. The CDR3 region has the DNA TGTGCCAGCAGCTTAACGCTCCTAGCGGGAGGGGACACCGGGGAGCTGTTTTTT.

The rearrangement links TRBV10-3 to TRBJ1-1; D unresolved. CDR3 size: 12 residues. Germline CDR1 ENHRY, CDR2 SYGVKD. The V end lost 6 bases, the J end lost 1 base, and 6 bases lay between the germline ends. CDR3 sequence reads: CAISGPNTEAFF. The CDR3 DNA sequence: TGTGCCATCAGCGGCCCGAACACTGAAGCTTTCTTT.

The chain carries TRBV5-4 and TRBJ1-4; 8 nucleotides agree with TRBD1. V gave up 3 bases and J gave up 6 bases; unmatched junction bases: 4. The CDR3 is 14 residues long. Germline V gene lookup returns CDR1 SGHNT and CDR2 YYREEE (reference sequence). CDR3 nucleotide sequence: TGTGCCAGCAGCTCGGACAGGGCGGATGAAAAACTGTTTTTT. Translation: CASSSDRADEKLFF.

This rearrangement joins TRBV4-3 to TRBJ2-7, with a weak D call TRBD2 (5 bases). The CDR3 covers 15 residues. V gave up 1 base and J gave up 5 bases, with 15 bases separating them. Per germline, CDR1 LGHNA and CDR2 YSLEER. CDR3 sequence reads: CASSQGAGGLNEQYF. The CDR3 nucleotides are TGCGCCAGCAGCCAAGGTGCGGGTGGCTTAAACGAGCAGTACTTC.